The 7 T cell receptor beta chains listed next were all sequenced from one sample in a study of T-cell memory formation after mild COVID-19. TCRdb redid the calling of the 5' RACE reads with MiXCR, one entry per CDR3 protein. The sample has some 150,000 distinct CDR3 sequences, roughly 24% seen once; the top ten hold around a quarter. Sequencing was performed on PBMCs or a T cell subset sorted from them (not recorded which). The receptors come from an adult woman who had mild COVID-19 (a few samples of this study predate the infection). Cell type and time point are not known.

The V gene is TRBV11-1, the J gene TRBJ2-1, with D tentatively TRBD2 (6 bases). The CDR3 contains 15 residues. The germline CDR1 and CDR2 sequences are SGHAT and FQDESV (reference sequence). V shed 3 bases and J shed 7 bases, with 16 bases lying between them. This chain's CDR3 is CASSLGTSPGNEQFF. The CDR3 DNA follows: TGTGCCAGCAGCTTGGGGACTTCCCCGGGGAATGAGCAGTTCTTC.

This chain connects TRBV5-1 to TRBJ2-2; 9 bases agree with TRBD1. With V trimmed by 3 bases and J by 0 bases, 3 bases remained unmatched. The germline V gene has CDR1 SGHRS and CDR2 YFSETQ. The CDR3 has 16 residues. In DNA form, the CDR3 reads TGCGCCAGCAGCTGGGGGACAGGGACGAACACCGGGGAGCTGTTTTTT. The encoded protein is CASSWGTGTNTGELFF.

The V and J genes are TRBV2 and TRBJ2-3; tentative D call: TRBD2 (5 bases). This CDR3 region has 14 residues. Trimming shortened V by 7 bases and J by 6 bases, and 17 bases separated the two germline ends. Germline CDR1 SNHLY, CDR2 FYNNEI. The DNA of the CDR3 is TGTGCCAGCATTGGCGCTAGCCCTTTGGATACGCAGTATTTT. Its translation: CASIGASPLDTQYF.

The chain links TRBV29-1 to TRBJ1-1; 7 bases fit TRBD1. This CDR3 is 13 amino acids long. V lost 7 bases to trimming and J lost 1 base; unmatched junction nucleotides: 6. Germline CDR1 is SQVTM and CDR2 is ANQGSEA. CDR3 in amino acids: CSARTGANTEAFF. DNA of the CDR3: TGCAGCGCACGAACAGGGGCGAACACTGAAGCTTTCTTT. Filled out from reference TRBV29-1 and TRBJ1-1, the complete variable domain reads SAVISQKPSRDICQRGTSLTIQCQVDSQVTMMFWYRQQPGQSLTLIATANQGSEATYESGFVIDKFPISRPNLTFSTLTVSNMSPEDSSIYLCSARTGANTEAFFGQGTRLTVV.

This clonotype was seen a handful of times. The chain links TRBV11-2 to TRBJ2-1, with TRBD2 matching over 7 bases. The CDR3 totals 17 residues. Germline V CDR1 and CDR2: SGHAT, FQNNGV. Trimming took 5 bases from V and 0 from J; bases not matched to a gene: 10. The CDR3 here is CASSLPSGWSSYNEQFF. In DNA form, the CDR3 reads TGTGCCAGCAGCCTCCCTAGCGGTTGGAGCTCCTACAATGAGCAGTTCTTC.

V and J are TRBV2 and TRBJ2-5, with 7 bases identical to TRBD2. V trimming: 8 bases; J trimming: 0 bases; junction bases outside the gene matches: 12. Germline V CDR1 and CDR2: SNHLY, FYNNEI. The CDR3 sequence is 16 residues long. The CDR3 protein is CASDGTQAGDQETQYF. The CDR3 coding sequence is TGTGCCAGCGATGGGACCCAGGCGGGGGACCAAGAGACCCAGTACTTC.

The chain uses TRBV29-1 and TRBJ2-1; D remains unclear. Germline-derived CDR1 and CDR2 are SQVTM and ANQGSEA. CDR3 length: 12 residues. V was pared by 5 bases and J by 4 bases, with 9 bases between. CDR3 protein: CSVLTEYNEQFF. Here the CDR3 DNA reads TGCAGCGTTCTCACAGAGTACAATGAGCAGTTCTTC.